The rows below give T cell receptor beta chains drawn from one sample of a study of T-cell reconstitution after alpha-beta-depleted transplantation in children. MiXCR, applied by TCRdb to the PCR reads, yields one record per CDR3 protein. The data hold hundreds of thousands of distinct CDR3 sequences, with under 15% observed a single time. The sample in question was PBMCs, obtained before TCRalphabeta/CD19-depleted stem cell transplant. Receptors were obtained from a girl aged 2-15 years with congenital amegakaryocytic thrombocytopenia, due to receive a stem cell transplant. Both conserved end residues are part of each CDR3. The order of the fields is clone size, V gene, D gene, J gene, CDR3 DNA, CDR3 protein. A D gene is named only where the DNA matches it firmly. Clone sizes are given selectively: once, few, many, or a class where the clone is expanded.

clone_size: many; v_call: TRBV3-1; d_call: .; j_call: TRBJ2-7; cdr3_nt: TGTGCCAGCAGCCACGGCTGGAGCTCCTACGAGCAGTACTTC; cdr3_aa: CASSHGWSSYEQYF
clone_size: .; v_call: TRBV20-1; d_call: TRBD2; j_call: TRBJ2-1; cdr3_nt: TGCAGTGATACCCGCTCCAGTGGGGCTAGCGGCTACAATGAGCAGTTCTTC; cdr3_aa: CSDTRSSGASGYNEQFF
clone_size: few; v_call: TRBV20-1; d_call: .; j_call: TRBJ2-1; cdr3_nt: TGCAGTGCTTTTAGCAGGAGGTCCTACAATGAGCAGTTCTTC; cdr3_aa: CSAFSRRSYNEQFF
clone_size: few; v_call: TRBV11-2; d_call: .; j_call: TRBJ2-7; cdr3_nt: TGTGCCAGCAGCTTAAGGGACTCTCCGGGCTCTTACGAGCAGTACTTC; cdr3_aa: CASSLRDSPGSYEQYF
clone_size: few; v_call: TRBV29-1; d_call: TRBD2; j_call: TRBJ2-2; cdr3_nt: TGCAGCGTTAGCAGAGGGACTAGCGGGAAGGCCGGGGAGCTGTTTTTT; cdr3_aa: CSVSRGTSGKAGELFF
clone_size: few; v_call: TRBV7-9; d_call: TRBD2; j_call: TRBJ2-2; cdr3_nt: TGTGCCAGCAGCCCACCCCCGTCGCGGGAGAATACCGGGGAGCTGTTTTTT; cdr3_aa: CASSPPPSRENTGELFF
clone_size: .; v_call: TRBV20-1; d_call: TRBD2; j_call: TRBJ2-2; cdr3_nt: TGCAGTGCCCCGCGCGGCGGGAGAGGCGGGGAGCTGTTTTTT; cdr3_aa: CSAPRGGRGGELFF
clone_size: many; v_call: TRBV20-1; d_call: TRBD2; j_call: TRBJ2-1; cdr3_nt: TGCAGTGCTAGAGATCAACTAGCGGGAATCAATGAGCAGTTCTTC; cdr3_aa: CSARDQLAGINEQFF
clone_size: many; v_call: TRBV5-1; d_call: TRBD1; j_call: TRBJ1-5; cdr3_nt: TGCGCCAGCAGCTTGGAGTTTGGACAGGGCCAGCCCCAGCATTTT; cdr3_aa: CASSLEFGQGQPQHF
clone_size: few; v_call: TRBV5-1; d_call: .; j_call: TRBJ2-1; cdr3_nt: TGCGCCAGCAGCTTGGGACCTGTGGGGGTGTCCTACAATGAGCAGTTCTTC; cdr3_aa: CASSLGPVGVSYNEQFF
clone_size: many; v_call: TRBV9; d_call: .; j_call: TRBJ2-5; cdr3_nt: TGTGCCAGCAGCGTAGCTACCGGGGAGACCCAGTACTTC; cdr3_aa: CASSVATGETQYF
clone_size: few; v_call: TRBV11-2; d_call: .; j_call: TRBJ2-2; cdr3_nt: TGTGCCAGCAGCCACAAACCTCAACCGGGAGTCCGCACCGGGGAGCTGTTTTTT; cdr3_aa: CASSHKPQPGVRTGELFF
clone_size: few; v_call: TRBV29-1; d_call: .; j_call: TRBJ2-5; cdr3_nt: TGCAGCGTTGAACACAGGGAGACCCAGTACTTC; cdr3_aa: CSVEHRETQYF
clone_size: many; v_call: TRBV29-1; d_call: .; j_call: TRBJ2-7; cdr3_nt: TGCAGCGTTGAAGTCTACGAGCAGTACTTC; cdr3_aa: CSVEVYEQYF
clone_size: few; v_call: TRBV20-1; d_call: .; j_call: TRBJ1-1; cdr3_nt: TGCAGTGCTATTGCGGGTCAGAACACTGAAGCTTTCTTT; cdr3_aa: CSAIAGQNTEAFF
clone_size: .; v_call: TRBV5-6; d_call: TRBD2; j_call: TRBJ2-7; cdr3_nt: TGTGCCAGCAGCCGACTAGCGGGGCTGAGGTACGAGCAGTACTTC; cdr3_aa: CASSRLAGLRYEQYF
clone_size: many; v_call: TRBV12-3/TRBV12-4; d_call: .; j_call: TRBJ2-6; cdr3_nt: TGTGCCAGCAGTTCCGTTTTGGGTGGGGCCAACGTCCTGACTTTC; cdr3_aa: CASSSVLGGANVLTF
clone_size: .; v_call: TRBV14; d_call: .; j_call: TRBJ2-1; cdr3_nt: TGTGCCAGCAGCCAATTCCGGGTCGGGAGCTCCTACAATGAGCAGTTCTTC; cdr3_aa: CASSQFRVGSSYNEQFF
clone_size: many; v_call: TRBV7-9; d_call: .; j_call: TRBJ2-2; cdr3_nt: TGTGCCAGCAGCCCGCCCAAACATGCGAACACCGGGGAGCTGTTTTTT; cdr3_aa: CASSPPKHANTGELFF
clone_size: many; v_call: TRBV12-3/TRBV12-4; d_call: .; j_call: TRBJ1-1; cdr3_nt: TGTGCCAGCAGTTCCACCGGGACCGCCAAGATTGAAGCTTTCTTT; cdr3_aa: CASSSTGTAKIEAFF
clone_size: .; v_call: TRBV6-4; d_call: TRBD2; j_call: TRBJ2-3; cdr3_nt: TGTGCCAGGATCCGCGGGACTAGCGGGAGGACCTCCACAGATACGCAGTATTTT; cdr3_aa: CARIRGTSGRTSTDTQYF
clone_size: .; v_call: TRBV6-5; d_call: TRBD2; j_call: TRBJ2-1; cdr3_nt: TGTGCCAGCAGTTACTCCCCTAGCGGGAGGCCCTACTACAATGAGCAGTTCTTC; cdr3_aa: CASSYSPSGRPYYNEQFF
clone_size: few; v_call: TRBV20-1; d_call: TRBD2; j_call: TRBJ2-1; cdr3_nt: TGCAGTGCTACCGGGACTAGCGCCAACTCCTACAATGAGCAGTTCTTC; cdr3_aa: CSATGTSANSYNEQFF
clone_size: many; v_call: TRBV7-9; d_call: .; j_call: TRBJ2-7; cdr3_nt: TGTGCCAGCAGCCCGGCTTATTCTTACTACGAGCAGTACTTC; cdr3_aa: CASSPAYSYYEQYF
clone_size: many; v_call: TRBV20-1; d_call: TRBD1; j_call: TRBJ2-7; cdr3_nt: TGCAGTGCTAGAGATCGAGGGACAGGGTCCTACGAGCAGTACTTC; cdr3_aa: CSARDRGTGSYEQYF
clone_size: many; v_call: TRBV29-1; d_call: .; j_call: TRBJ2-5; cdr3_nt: TGCAGCGTTGAAGAGTGGGGGGAGACCCAGTACTTC; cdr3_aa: CSVEEWGETQYF
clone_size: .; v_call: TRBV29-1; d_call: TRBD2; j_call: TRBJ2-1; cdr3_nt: TGCAGCGCCGGACTAGCTGTGGGAGATGAGCAGTTCTTC; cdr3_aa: CSAGLAVGDEQFF
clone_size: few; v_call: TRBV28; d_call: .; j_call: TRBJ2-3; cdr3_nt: TGTGCCAGCAGTCCCCCCCGGGGGAGCGACACAGATACGCAGTATTTT; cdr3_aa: CASSPPRGSDTDTQYF
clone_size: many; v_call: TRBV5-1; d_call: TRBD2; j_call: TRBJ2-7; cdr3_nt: TGCGCCAGCAGCTTGAGACTAGCGCAGGCCTACGAGCAGTACTTC; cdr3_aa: CASSLRLAQAYEQYF
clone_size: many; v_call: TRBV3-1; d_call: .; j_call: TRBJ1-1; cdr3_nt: TGTGCCACCAGGACAAGCCCTATGAACACTGAAGCTTTCTTT; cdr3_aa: CATRTSPMNTEAFF
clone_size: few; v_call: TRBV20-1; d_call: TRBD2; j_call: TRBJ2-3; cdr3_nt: TGCAGTGCCGATTCTAGCGGGAGTAGGTCTACAGATACGCAGTATTTT; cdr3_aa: CSADSSGSRSTDTQYF
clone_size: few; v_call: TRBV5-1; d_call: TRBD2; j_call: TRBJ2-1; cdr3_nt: TGCGCCAGCAGCCTCCGGCGGGAGGGATGGGTATCCTACAATGAGCAGTTCTTC; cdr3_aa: CASSLRREGWVSYNEQFF
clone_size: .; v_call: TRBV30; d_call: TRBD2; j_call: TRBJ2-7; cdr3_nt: TGTGCCTGGAGAGCGGCGGGAGGGCCGGGCGAGCAGTACTTC; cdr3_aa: CAWRAAGGPGEQYF
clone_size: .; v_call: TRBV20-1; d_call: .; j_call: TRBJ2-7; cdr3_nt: TGCAGTGCTAGTCAAAATCTTGGCAGGTTCTACGAGCAGTACTTC; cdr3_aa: CSASQNLGRFYEQYF
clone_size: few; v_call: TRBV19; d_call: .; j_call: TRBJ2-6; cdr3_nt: TGTGCCAGTTCTGGGGCCAACGTCCTGACTTTC; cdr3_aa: CASSGANVLTF
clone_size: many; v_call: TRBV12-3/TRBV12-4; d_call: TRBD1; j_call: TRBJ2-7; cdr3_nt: TGTGCCAGCAGTTGGACAGGGACGAATACCTACGAGCAGTACTTC; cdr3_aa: CASSWTGTNTYEQYF
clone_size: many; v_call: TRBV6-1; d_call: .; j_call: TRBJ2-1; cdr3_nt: TGTGCCAGCTCAAAGTTGAGCTCCTACAATGAGCAGTTCTTC; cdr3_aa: CASSKLSSYNEQFF
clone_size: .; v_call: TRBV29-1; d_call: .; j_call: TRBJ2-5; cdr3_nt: TGCAGCGTTGTCCAGGAGGAGGCCGGCCGGGAGACCCAGTACTTC; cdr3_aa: CSVVQEEAGRETQYF
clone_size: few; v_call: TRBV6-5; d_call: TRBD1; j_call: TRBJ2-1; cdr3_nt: TGTGCCAGCAGTTACGGCGGGACAGGGAACAATGAGCAGTTCTTC; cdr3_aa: CASSYGGTGNNEQFF
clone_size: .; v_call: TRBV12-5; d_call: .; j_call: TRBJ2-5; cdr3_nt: TGTGCTAGTGGTTTGGCTACCACCAGACTAGTCCCAGAGACCCAGTACTTC; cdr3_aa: CASGLATTRLVPETQYF
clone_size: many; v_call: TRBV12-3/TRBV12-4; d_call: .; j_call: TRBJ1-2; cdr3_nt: TGTGCCAGCAGTTTAGCTCGTGTGGTCCTTAAGGGCTACACCTTC; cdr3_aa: CASSLARVVLKGYTF
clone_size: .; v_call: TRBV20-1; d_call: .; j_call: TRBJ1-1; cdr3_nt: TGCAGTGCCGGGGAGGGAGGTATGACTGAAGCTTTCTTT; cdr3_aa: CSAGEGGMTEAFF
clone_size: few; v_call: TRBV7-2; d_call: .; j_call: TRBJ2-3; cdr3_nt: TGTGCCAGCACCTCATTCCTCGGCACAGATACGCAGTATTTT; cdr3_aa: CASTSFLGTDTQYF
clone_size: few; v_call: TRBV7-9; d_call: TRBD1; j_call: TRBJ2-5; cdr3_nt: TGTGCCAGCAGCTCAACAAACAGGGGGCAAGAGACCCAGTACTTC; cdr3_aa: CASSSTNRGQETQYF
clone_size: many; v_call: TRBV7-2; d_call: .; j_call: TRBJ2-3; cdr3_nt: TGTGCCAGCAGCTCCAAGGGCACTAGCACAGATACGCAGTATTTT; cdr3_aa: CASSSKGTSTDTQYF
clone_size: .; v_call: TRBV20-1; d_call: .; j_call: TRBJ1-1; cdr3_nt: TGCAGTGCTAGTGGCCAGACTGAAGCTTCCTTT; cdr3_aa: CSASGQTEASF
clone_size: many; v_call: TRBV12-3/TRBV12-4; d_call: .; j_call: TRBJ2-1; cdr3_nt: TGTGCCAGCGGTGGGAGCCAACTCCTATGGGGTGAGCAGTTCTTC; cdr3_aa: CASGGSQLLWGEQFF
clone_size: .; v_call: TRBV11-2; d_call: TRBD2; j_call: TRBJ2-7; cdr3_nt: TGTGCCAGCAGCGCCCGGGACTACCTCTCCTACGAGCAGTACTTC; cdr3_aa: CASSARDYLSYEQYF
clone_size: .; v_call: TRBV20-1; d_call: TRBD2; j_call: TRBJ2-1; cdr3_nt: TGCGGTGCTAGCCCTAGCGGATACAATGAGCAGTTCTTC; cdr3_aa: CGASPSGYNEQFF
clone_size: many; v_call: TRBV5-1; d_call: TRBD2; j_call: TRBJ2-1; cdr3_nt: TGCGCCAGCACCCCTGGGCTAGCGGGAGAGAGGTCCTACAATGAGCAGTTCTTC; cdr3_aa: CASTPGLAGERSYNEQFF